The 5 T cell receptor beta chains below come from one sample, sequenced in a study of technical replicates of blood from a handful of donors (dated 2017 in TCRdb). Library method: the immunoSEQ multiplex PCR assay. The immuneACCESS repertoire file appears here via TCRdb, limited to in-frame rearrangements. These files lack a portion of the clones; in checked studies, under half of the deficit traces to unresolved V genes, and the cause of the others is not known. The sample profile shows some 70,000 clones; approximately 97% of them were found once. The ten largest clonotypes hold 0.25% to 0.35% of the sample. The sequencing input was T cells isolated from PBMCs. These receptors were collected from a human donor in good health.

V usage is TRBV7-9 and J usage is TRBJ1-2; weak D call: TRBD1 (5 bases). V was trimmed by 0 bases and J by 3 bases, leaving 5 bases between them. This CDR3 region has 13 residues. The germline V gene has CDR1 SEHNR and CDR2 FQNEAQ (reference sequence). The CDR3 loop is CASSLAQDYGYTF. Written as DNA, the CDR3 is TGTGCCAGCAGCTTAGCACAGGACTATGGCTACACCTTC.

J is TRBJ1-2 and V is TRBV11-2, with 10 bases matching TRBD1. Germline trimming cut 5 bases from V and 3 bases from J; bases unmatched to any gene: 6. Per the germline V gene, CDR1 is SGHAT and CDR2 is FQNNGV. CDR3 length: 15 residues. The CDR3 here is CASSPGTGVDYGYTF. The CDR3 DNA follows: TGTGCCAGCAGCCCCGGGACAGGGGTTGACTATGGCTACACCTTC. Filled out from reference TRBV11-2 and TRBJ1-2, the complete variable domain reads EAGVAQSPRYKIIEKRQSVAFWCNPISGHATLYWYQQILGQGPKLLIQFQNNGVVDDSQLPKDRFSAERLKGVDSTLKIQPAKLEDSAVYLCASSPGTGVDYGYTFGSGTRLTVV.

The CDR3 nucleotides read TGTGCCAGCAAGAGAGAACAGGGTAACACTGAAGCTTTCTTT. It codes for CASKREQGNTEAFF. V and J are TRBV2 and TRBJ1-1, with D possibly matching TRBD1 (6 bases). The germline V gene encodes CDR1 SNHLY and CDR2 FYNNEI. This CDR3 spans 14 amino acids. Deletions cut 7 bases from V and 2 bases from J, with 14 bases between.

This chain joins TRBV5-4 and TRBJ2-1; 13 nucleotides align to TRBD2. Germline V CDR1 and CDR2: SGHNT, YYREEE (reference sequence). V shed 8 bases, J shed 6 bases, and the junction held 2 bases outside the gene matches. CDR3 length: 13 residues. The CDR3 here is CARGLAGSNEQFF. The DNA for the CDR3 is TGTGCCAGGGGACTAGCGGGAAGCAATGAGCAGTTCTTC.

As concerns this clone: This CDR3 is also generated by other DNA sequences in the sample. The chain joins TRBV28 to TRBJ1-5, with D perhaps TRBD1 (5 bases). V was trimmed by 3 bases and J by 5 bases, leaving 8 bases between them. The CDR3 extends over 13 amino acids. CDR1 is MDHEN, CDR2 SYDVKM, per germline. The CDR3 here is CASSLGPYQPQHF. The CDR3 DNA reads as TGTGCCAGCAGTTTGGGGCCGTATCAGCCCCAGCATTTT.